The sequence of this T cell receptor beta chain was determined in a study of cytomegalovirus exposure and HLA in healthy donors. Findings and limits, study-wide: Previous analysis showed most TCR beta V segments were productive about 87% or about 30% of the time.

This clone turned up a few times. Its target is unknown. A multiplex PCR was run with 60 Vbeta primers and 13 Jbeta primers. Method: immunoSEQ multiplex PCR; TCRdb's copy keeps in-frame clones and lacks some. The sample lists approximately 190,000 clones, about four fifths occurring once. Trimming pared 4 bases from V and 3 bases from J, leaving 8 bases between. Germline CDR1 is LGHNA and CDR2 is YNFKEQ. This CDR3 is 13 amino acids long. The chain joins TRBV4-2 to TRBJ2-3, with D hard to call. The clonotype originates from a middle-aged man in good health and CMV-seropositive. The sequencing input was PBMCs. The CDR3 DNA reads as TGTGCCAGCAGCCTGGTGGCAACAGATACGCAGTATTTT. This codes for CASSLVATDTQYF.